This T cell receptor (beta chain) stems from a study of blood T cell repertoires in COVID-19. Study background: The study drew acute and convalescent COVID-19 samples from the United States, Italy and Spain.

Trimming took off 0 bases at V and 4 bases at J, with 7 bases between the two ends. From germline, CDR1 is SGHRS and CDR2 YFSETQ. The CDR3 spans 14 residues. Original handling: Amplified reference gene primers provided the basis for estimating nucleated cell counts. The protocol was immunoSEQ multiplex PCR, while the TCRdb copy is restricted to in-frame clones and leaves out a portion. V, J and clone size are taken as reported in that table, and D and trimming were inferred from the DNA itself. In the table there are approximately 150,000 clones, approximately 88% of which are singletons. Input material: peripheral blood. The receptor's source is a woman between 50 and 59 years old with acute or convalescent COVID-19. The rearrangement joins TRBV5-1 to TRBJ1-4; tentatively, D is TRBD1 (5 bases). The CDR3 loop is CASSLGQFNEKLFF. The CDR3 DNA is TGCGCCAGCAGCTTGGGACAGTTTAATGAAAAACTGTTTTTT.